This T cell receptor (beta chain) was recorded in a study of blood T cell repertoires in COVID-19. Study overall: Samples came from the United States, Italy and Spain, spanning acute and convalescent COVID-19. PBMCs, B-cell-depleted T cells, or T cells provided the cDNA or gDNA that made up the material.

J lost 2 bases, V lost 3 bases, and 2 bases had no gene match. Germline lookup yields CDR1 SNHLY and CDR2 FYNNEI. The CDR3 has 14 residues. Original analysis: Counts of nucleated cells, estimated from reference gene primer amplification, were obtained. Here immunoSEQ multiplex PCR was the method, and the copy in TCRdb shows in-frame clones only, minus some. Clone size and V and J calls were adopted from that table, with D and trimming inferred from the DNA. Of about 44,000 clones in the sample, about 88% were seen once. The sequence came from a human donor in a cohort sampled during active COVID-19. The V and J genes are TRBV2 and TRBJ2-7; 9 bases match TRBD1. The sample comprised peripheral blood. The CDR3 reads CASSDGDRAYEQYF. CDR3 in DNA: TGTGCCAGCAGTGACGGGGACAGGGCCTACGAGCAGTACTTC.